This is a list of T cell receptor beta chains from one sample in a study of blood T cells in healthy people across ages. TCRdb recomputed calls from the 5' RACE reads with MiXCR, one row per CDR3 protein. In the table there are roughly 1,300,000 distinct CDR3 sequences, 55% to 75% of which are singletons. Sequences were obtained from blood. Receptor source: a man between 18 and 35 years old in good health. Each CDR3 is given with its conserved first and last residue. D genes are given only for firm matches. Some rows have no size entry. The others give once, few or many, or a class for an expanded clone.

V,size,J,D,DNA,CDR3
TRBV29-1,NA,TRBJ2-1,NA,TGCAGCGGACAGGGACTTTACTACAATGAGCAGTTCTTC,CSGQGLYYNEQFF
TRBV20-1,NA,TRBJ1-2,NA,TGCAGTGCCAATCCGGGACGCCGATATGGCTACACCTTC,CSANPGRRYGYTF
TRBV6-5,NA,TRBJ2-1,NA,TGTGCCAGCAGGACACCCGACAATGAGCAGTTCTTC,CASRTPDNEQFF
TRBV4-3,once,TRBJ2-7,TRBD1,TGCGCCAGCAGCCGAATTAGGGGGCTCTCCTACGAGCAGTACTTC,CASSRIRGLSYEQYF
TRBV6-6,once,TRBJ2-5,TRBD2,TGTGCCAGCATCGGTAGCGGGGAGCAGTACTTC,CASIGSGEQYF
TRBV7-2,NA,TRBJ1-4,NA,TGTGCCAGCAGCCCCCTATACGGGGAAAAACTGTTTTTT,CASSPLYGEKLFF
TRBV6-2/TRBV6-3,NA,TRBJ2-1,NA,TGTGCCAGCAGTTTCGGTCCTGGGGAGCAGTTCTTC,CASSFGPGEQFF
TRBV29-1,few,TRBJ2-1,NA,TGCAGCGTTGAAGATTTTGCCCGGACAGAGGCCGAGCAGTTCTTC,CSVEDFARTEAEQFF
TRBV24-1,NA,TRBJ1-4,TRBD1,TGTGCCACCAGTGAAGGACAGGGGCCCGGTGCAACTAATGAAAAACTGTTTTTT,CATSEGQGPGATNEKLFF
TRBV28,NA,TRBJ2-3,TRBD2,TGTGCCAGCAGCACTAGCGGGGCCCTCTCAGATACGCAGTATTTT,CASSTSGALSDTQYF
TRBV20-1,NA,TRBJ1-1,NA,TGCAGTGCTAGAGTGGGGCGCGGGTCGCGTTTAGCTGAAGCTTTCTTT,CSARVGRGSRLAEAFF
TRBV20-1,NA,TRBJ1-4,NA,TGCAGTGCTAGAGGAGGACGGAACGAGATGAAAAAACTGTTTTTT,CSARGGRNEMKKLFF
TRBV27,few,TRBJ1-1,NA,TGTGCCAGCAGTCCCACAACGGGGTTGAACACTGAAGCTTTCTTT,CASSPTTGLNTEAFF
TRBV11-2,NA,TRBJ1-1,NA,TGTGCCAGCAGCTTGAGGTCCTCTAACACTGAAGCTTTCTTT,CASSLRSSNTEAFF
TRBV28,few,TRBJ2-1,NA,TGTGCCAGCCAGGCGACAGGTGGCTACAATGAGCAGTTCTTC,CASQATGGYNEQFF
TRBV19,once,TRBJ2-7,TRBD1,TGTGCCACCTCACGGACAGGGGACTACGAGCAGTACTTC,CATSRTGDYEQYF
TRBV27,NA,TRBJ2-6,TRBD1,TGTGCCAGCAAACTCCGCCGGGACAGTTCCTCTGGGGCCAACGTCCTGACTTTC,CASKLRRDSSSGANVLTF
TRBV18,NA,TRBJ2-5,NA,TGTGCCAGCTCACCACCGTTTTTTGAGACCCAGTACTTC,CASSPPFFETQYF
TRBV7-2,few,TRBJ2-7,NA,TGTGCCAGCAGCTTAGCCCCCAGGGCCGAGGGTTACGAGCAGTACTTC,CASSLAPRAEGYEQYF
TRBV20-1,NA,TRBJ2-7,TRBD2,TGCAGTGCTAGAGTCAATAGCGGGGCCGATCCCTACGAGCAGTACTTC,CSARVNSGADPYEQYF
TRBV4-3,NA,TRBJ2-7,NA,TGCGCCAGCAGCCAAGATATAACAGATAGCTCCTACGAGCAGTACTTC,CASSQDITDSSYEQYF
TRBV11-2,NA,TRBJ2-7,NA,TGTGCCAGCAGCCCCAAACGGGAGCAGTACTTC,CASSPKREQYF
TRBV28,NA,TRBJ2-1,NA,TGTGCCAGCTATAGCCGGTTCGGGAGCTCCTACAATGAGCAGTTCTTC,CASYSRFGSSYNEQFF
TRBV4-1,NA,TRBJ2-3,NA,TGCGCCAGCAGCCTCTCAGTGTTGTCAGGGACAGATACGCAGTATTTT,CASSLSVLSGTDTQYF
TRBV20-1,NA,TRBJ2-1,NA,TGCAGTGCCGGCGGCCCCCCGTCTTACAATGAGCAGTTCTTC,CSAGGPPSYNEQFF
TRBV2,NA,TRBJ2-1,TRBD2,TGTGCCAGCAGTGTAGTCCTAGCGGCCAATGAGCAGTTCTTC,CASSVVLAANEQFF
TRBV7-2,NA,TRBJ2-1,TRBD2,TGTGCCAGCGGACTAGCGGGGCTCTACAATGAGCAGTTCTTC,CASGLAGLYNEQFF
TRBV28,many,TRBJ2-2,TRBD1,TGTGCCAGCAGTTTCCCGGGACAGAGGATGGGGGAGCTGTTTTTT,CASSFPGQRMGELFF
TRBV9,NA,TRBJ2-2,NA,TGTGCCAGCAGCCTCTCGTTGGTCCCCGGGGAGCTGTTTTTT,CASSLSLVPGELFF
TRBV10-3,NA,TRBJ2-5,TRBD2,TGTGCCATCAGTGAGTTCGGGAGGGGAGAGACCCAGTACTTC,CAISEFGRGETQYF
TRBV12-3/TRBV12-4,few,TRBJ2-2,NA,TGTGCCAGCAGTTTGGAGGGGATGACCACCGGGGAGCTGTTTTTT,CASSLEGMTTGELFF
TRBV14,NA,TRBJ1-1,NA,TGTGCCAGCAGCCAACGGGGGGTTCTTGAAGCTTTCTTT,CASSQRGVLEAFF
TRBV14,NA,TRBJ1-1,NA,TGTGCCAGCAGCCTAAGAGGGGGGCGGATGAACACTGAAGCTTTCTTT,CASSLRGGRMNTEAFF
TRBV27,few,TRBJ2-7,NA,TGTGCCAGCAGTGATACAGGCTTTAGCTCCTACGAGCAGTACTTC,CASSDTGFSSYEQYF